These T cell receptor beta chains were read from a single sample in a study of CD8+ T cells in alopecia areata. Measured with immunoSEQ multiplex PCR; TCRdb has only the in-frame clones, and not every one. Altogether around 7,300 clones are present, roughly 67% being singletons, with the ten largest covering around 17%. This material consisted of skin, taken at week 0. These receptor sequences come from a human donor with alopecia areata. The conserved cysteine and the conserved F or W are not part of the CDR3 here.

v_call,cdr3_length,cdr3_aa
TRBV21-1,13,ASRRLAGGLNEQF
TRBV7-9,12,ASSLDDRGSPLH
TRBV7-6,13,ASSLTSMGGEKLF
TRBV28,13,ASRLRDRALEPQY
TRBV7-9,12,ASSPLGPSYEQY
TRBV27,12,ASSSDGYNQPQH
TRBV29-1,11,SGKSGEIPEAF
TRBV4-1,15,ASSQEFWTPNGETQY
TRBV5-1,14,ASRPATLSGANVLT
TRBV11-2,14,ASSLGGGGSTDTQY
TRBV10-2,13,AIKDGARHNTEAF
TRBV7-9,13,ASSPTTGVTGELF
TRBV7-2,13,ASRPYPTDAYEQY
TRBV5-1,13,ASSSPGQGLAEAF
TRBV7-9,13,ASSLNAGLTDTQY